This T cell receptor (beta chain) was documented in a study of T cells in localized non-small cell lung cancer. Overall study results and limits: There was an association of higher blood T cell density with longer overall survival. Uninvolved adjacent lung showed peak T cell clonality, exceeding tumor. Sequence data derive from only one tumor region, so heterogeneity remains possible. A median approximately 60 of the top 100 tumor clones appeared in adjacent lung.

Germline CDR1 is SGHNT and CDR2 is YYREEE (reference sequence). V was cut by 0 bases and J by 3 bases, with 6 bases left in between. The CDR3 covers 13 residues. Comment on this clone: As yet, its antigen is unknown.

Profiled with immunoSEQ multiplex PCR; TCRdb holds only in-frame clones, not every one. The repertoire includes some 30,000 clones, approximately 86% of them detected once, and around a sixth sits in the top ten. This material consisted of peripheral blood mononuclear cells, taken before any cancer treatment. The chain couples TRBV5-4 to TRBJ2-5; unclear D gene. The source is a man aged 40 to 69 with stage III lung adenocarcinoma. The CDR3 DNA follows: TGTGCCAGCAGCTTGGTTGGTAAAGAGACCCAGTACTTC. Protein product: CASSLVGKETQYF.